The table lists the clone carrying this TCR beta chain with a few counts. What it recognizes is unknown. CDR3 length equals 16 residues. In germline, CDR1 is PRHDT, CDR2 FYEKMQ (reference sequence). Trimming removed 2 bases from V and 2 bases from J, with 13 bases in between. This sample is drawn from a study of OX40 agonist ivuxolimab in advanced cancers. General study findings and limits: Patients with a partial response at 0.1-3.0 mg/kg had among the lowest clonal expansion.

Here immunoSEQ multiplex PCR was the method, and the copy in TCRdb shows in-frame clones only, minus some. This sample has around 46,000 clones, with 60% to 80% found just once. Blood got drawn at baseline, again on cycle 4 day 1, and then on cycle 7 day 1. This sequence joins TRBV13 and TRBJ1-5; a possible D gene is TRBD1 (6 bases). The origin of this receptor is an adult with an advanced solid tumor such as melanoma, head and neck, liver or kidney cancer. Sample: CD4+ or CD8+ T cells sorted from blood, taken in a trial of the OX40 agonist ivuxolimab. CDR3 nucleotide sequence: TGTGCCAGCAGCTTAAGGGGGGTCGCGGGCAATCAGCCCCAGCATTTT. The encoded protein is CASSLRGVAGNQPQHF.